The 25 T cell receptor beta chains in this list originate from one sample, sequenced in a study of T cells after yellow fever vaccination. TCRdb redid the calling of the 5' RACE reads with MiXCR, one entry per CDR3 protein. The sample has 450,000 to 600,000 distinct CDR3 sequences, 13% seen once; the top ten hold 11% to 15%. Material: PBMCs, obtained on the day of the yellow fever booster vaccination. These receptors were taken from a man younger than 40 who received the YFV17D yellow fever vaccine.

V and J are TRBV3-1 and TRBJ2-6; D not resolved. Trimming cost V 1 base and J 1 base, with 11 bases left between them. Germline CDR1 is LGHDT and CDR2 is YNNKEL (reference sequence). The CDR3 is 17 amino acids. CDR3 protein: CASSQVAFGSGANVLTF. Here the CDR3 DNA reads TGTGCCAGCAGCCAAGTGGCATTCGGTTCTGGGGCCAACGTCCTGACTTTC.

Only a few counts were recorded for this clonotype. This chain uses TRBV4-3 with TRBJ2-1; 8 positions match TRBD1. The CDR3 is 15 amino acids. Looked up from germline, CDR1 is LGHNA and CDR2 is YSLEER. Trimming took 3 bases from V and 4 from J; bases not matched to a gene: 5. CDR3: CASSQPGQEYNEQFF. CDR3 DNA sequence: TGCGCCAGCAGCCAGCCGGGACAGGAGTACAATGAGCAGTTCTTC.

This clonotype was observed a handful of times. V usage is TRBV11-2 and J usage is TRBJ2-1, with 8 bases identical to TRBD2. V lost 2 bases and J lost 7; bases outside the gene matches: 4. The CDR3 is 14 residues long. Germline V lookup: CDR1 SGHAT, CDR2 FQNNGV. This CDR3 reads CASSLISSGNEQFF. Written as DNA, the CDR3 is TGTGCCAGCAGCTTAATTTCTAGCGGGAATGAGCAGTTCTTC.

In this sample, this clonotype turned up many times. The chain uses TRBV12-3 or TRBV12-4 and TRBJ1-2; a weak D match, TRBD1 (5 bases). The CDR3 is made up of 14 amino acids. Trimming left V 1 base short and J 0 bases short, with 6 bases between. In DNA form, the CDR3 reads TGTGCCAGCAGTTTAGGACAGACTAACTATGGCTACACCTTC. Translation: CASSLGQTNYGYTF.

This clonotype was counted only a few times. This chain joins TRBV6-2 or TRBV6-3 and TRBJ2-3, with D tentatively TRBD2 (5 bases). The CDR3 covers 16 residues. Trimming removed 2 bases from V and 1 base from J, with 13 bases in between. From germline, CDR1 is MNHEY and CDR2 SVGEGT. The CDR3 nucleotides are TGTGCCAGCAGTTACGAGAGGAGGCGGGGCACAGATACGCAGTATTTT. Translating gives CASSYERRRGTDTQYF.

This clonotype has only a few counts. The chain couples TRBV15 to TRBJ1-1, with D maybe TRBD1 (5 bases). Looked up from germline, CDR1 is LNHNV and CDR2 is YYDKDF (reference sequence). There are 14 residues in the CDR3. The V end lost 1 base, the J end lost 3 bases, and 9 bases lay between the germline ends. This CDR3 is CATSRGTGHTEAFF. Here the CDR3 DNA reads TGTGCCACCAGCAGAGGAACAGGCCACACTGAAGCTTTCTTT.

V gene TRBV24-1 combines with J gene TRBJ2-2; D might be TRBD1 or TRBD2, each matching 5 bases. Trimming took off 0 bases at V and 6 bases at J, with 16 bases between the two ends. CDR1 is KGHDR and CDR2 is SFDVKD in the germline V gene. The length of the CDR3 is 17 residues. The CDR3, as DNA: TGTGCCACCAGTGATTTGACGGGGAGTGGGGGAGCCGGGGAGCTGTTTTTT. It codes for CATSDLTGSGGAGELFF.

The sample holds a few counts of this clonotype. This chain uses TRBV7-8 with TRBJ2-5; 8 nucleotides align to TRBD1. The CDR3 consists of 14 residues. Germline V gene lookup returns CDR1 SGHVS and CDR2 FQNEAQ. J lost 5 bases, V lost 6 bases, and 8 bases had no gene match. In DNA, the CDR3 is TGTGCCAGCAGTGGGGGACAGGTTTTGGAGACCCAGTACTTC. This gives the protein CASSGGQVLETQYF. Full variable domain (missing parts from reference TRBV7-8 and TRBJ2-5): GAGVSQSPRYKVAKRGQDVALRCDPISGHVSLFWYQQALGQGPEFLTYFQNEAQLDKSGLPSDRFFAERPEGSVSTLKIQRTQQEDSAVYLCASSGGQVLETQYFGPGTRLLVL.

In this sample, this clonotype turned up many times. An end of the junction does not agree with germline; a read error may underlie this. This chain links TRBV12-3 or TRBV12-4 with TRBJ1-1; no definite D call. The CDR3 has 14 residues. The CDR3 spells CASSLAGENTEAFF. CDR3 nucleotides: TGCGCCAGCAGCTTGGCCGGGGAGAACACTGAAGCTTTCTTT.

This clonotype was detected a few times. The chain recombines TRBV20-1 with TRBJ2-3; no clear D. Germline CDR1 reads DFQATT; CDR2 reads SNEGSKA (reference sequence). The V and J ends lost 2 bases and 7 bases respectively, with 13 bases between them. This CDR3 has 13 residues. CDR3 region: CSARIRLGNTQYF. The CDR3 bases are TGCAGTGCTAGAATTCGGCTTGGTAATACGCAGTATTTT.

This clonotype appeared a few times. V gene TRBV6-5 combines with J gene TRBJ2-1, with D tentatively TRBD2 (6 bases). Germline V gives CDR1 MNHEY, CDR2 SVGAGI. Trimming shortened V by 4 bases and J by 7 bases, and 20 bases separated the two germline ends. The CDR3 sequence is 16 residues long. CDR3 DNA: TGTGCCAGCAGTTCCCCGACTAGACCAAGGGGTAATGAGCAGTTCTTC. Protein sequence: CASSSPTRPRGNEQFF.

The chain links TRBV14 to TRBJ2-1, with 10 positions matching TRBD2. V trimming: 5 bases; J trimming: 5 bases; junction bases outside the gene matches: 6. This CDR3 contains 15 residues. CDR1 and CDR2 (germline): SGHDN, FVKESK. The CDR3 spells CASSAGTSVDNEQFF. CDR3 nucleotides: TGTGCCAGCAGCGCCGGGACTAGCGTTGACAATGAGCAGTTCTTC. Drawing the rest from reference TRBV14 and TRBJ2-1, the complete variable domain is EAGVTQFPSHSVIEKGQTVTLRCDPISGHDNLYWYRRVMGKEIKFLLHFVKESKQDESGMPNNRFLAERTGGTYSTLKVQPAELEDSGVYFCASSAGTSVDNEQFFGPGTRLTVL.

This clonotype was counted only a few times. CDR3 in DNA: TGTGCCAGCATGGGCCATGAGCAGTTCTTC. Translating gives CASMGHEQFF. The chain employs TRBV7-8 and TRBJ2-1; D unclear. The CDR3 is made up of 10 amino acids. The germline V gene has CDR1 SGHVS and CDR2 FQNEAQ. Trimming cost V 7 bases and J 8 bases, with 6 bases left between them.

The J gene is TRBJ2-7, the V gene TRBV20-1, with TRBD2 identical over 11 bases. Germline CDR1 DFQATT, CDR2 SNEGSKA (reference sequence). This CDR3 spans 15 amino acids. Unmatched junction bases numbered 8, after V lost 2 bases and J lost 5 bases. The CDR3 loop reads CSARFSGRGGDEQYF. The CDR3 DNA reads as TGCAGTGCTAGATTTAGCGGGAGGGGCGGAGACGAGCAGTACTTC.

This clonotype has a handful of counts. The chain couples TRBV4-2 to TRBJ2-1; perhaps TRBD2 as D (5 bases). CDR1 is LGHNA, CDR2 YNFKEQ, per germline. The CDR3 runs 12 residues. The V end lost 0 bases, the J end lost 8 bases, and 5 bases lay between the germline ends. This chain's CDR3 is CASSQERDEQFF. The CDR3 bases are TGTGCCAGCAGCCAAGAGCGGGATGAGCAGTTCTTC.

The table lists this clonotype with a few counts. The chain couples TRBV28 to TRBJ1-5; a possible D gene is TRBD1 (6 bases). CDR3 length: 15 amino acids. Germline V gene sequence: CDR1 MDHEN, CDR2 SYDVKM. The ends were cut back, 5 bases at V and 9 bases at J, with 20 bases in the middle. CDR3 nucleotides: TGTGCCAGCAGTAATCCAGGGGTCGTGTTACGGCCCCAGCATTTT. It specifies CASSNPGVVLRPQHF.

This clonotype has a handful of counts. The rearrangement uses TRBV7-2 and TRBJ2-2; 15 bases agree with TRBD2. CDR1 and CDR2 (germline): SGHTA, FQGNSA. CDR3 length: 17 amino acids. J gave up 6 bases and V 3 bases, and 5 bases lay outside the gene matches. The CDR3 sequence: CASSFGLAGGPSGELFF. DNA of the CDR3: TGTGCCAGCAGCTTTGGACTAGCGGGAGGGCCGTCCGGGGAGCTGTTTTTT.

This clonotype was counted only a few times. The chain couples TRBV29-1 to TRBJ2-7; 12 bases align to TRBD1. The CDR3 length is 14 residues. Germline V gene lookup returns CDR1 SQVTM and CDR2 ANQGSEA. V lost 6 bases and J lost 5; bases outside the gene matches: 8. CDR3: CSVEGQGAVHEQYF. CDR3 in DNA: TGCAGCGTGGAGGGACAGGGGGCAGTCCACGAGCAGTACTTC.

This chain joins TRBV10-3 and TRBJ2-2; 14 positions agree with TRBD2. The germline V gene encodes CDR1 ENHRY and CDR2 SYGVKD. The CDR3 is made up of 16 amino acids. Trimming removed 7 bases from V and 0 bases from J; junction bases left unmatched: 1. The CDR3 sequence: CAIMGLAGANTGELFF. In DNA form, the CDR3 reads TGTGCCATCATGGGACTAGCGGGAGCGAACACCGGGGAGCTGTTTTTT.

This clonotype came up a few times. The chain joins TRBV5-1 to TRBJ2-3; D not resolved. Germline V lookup: CDR1 SGHRS, CDR2 YFSETQ. CDR3 length: 14 residues. Trimming removed 2 bases from V and 2 bases from J, with 9 bases in between. CDR3 residues: CASSLDQNTDTQYF. CDR3 DNA sequence: TGCGCCAGCAGCTTAGACCAAAACACAGATACGCAGTATTTT.

This clonotype has just a few counts. The gene calls are TRBV6-1 and TRBJ2-1; D possibly matches TRBD1 or TRBD2 (5 bases each). Germline CDR1 and CDR2: MNHNS and SASEGT. The length of the CDR3 is 15 residues. The V end was cut by 6 bases, the J end by 5 bases, with 17 bases between. The CDR3 DNA is TGTGCCAGCAGCCCCACCGGGACGGAAGACAATGAGCAGTTCTTC. This codes for CASSPTGTEDNEQFF.

V gene TRBV21-1 combines with J gene TRBJ2-3; the D call in the table, TRBD1, was not verified against the DNA. TRBV21-1 is described as a pseudogene. The CDR3 runs to 16 residues. CDR3 bases: TGTGCCAGCAGCCATCTCGGGGCGGGGTACACAGATACGCAGTATTTT. Amino acids: CASSHLGAGYTDTQYF.

V and J are TRBV20-1 and TRBJ2-7; tentatively, D is TRBD1 (6 bases). Germline values: CDR1 DFQATT, CDR2 SNEGSKA (reference sequence). The CDR3 contains 15 residues. Trimming left V 6 bases short and J 3 bases short, with 21 bases between. The CDR3: CSAKAFGQQIYEQYF. The DNA of the CDR3 is TGCAGTGCAAAGGCGTTTGGACAGCAAATCTACGAGCAGTACTTC.

This clonotype was counted a few times. This sequence joins TRBV9 and TRBJ2-1, with 9 bases fitting TRBD2. This CDR3 region has 15 residues. The V gene end was trimmed by 0 bases and the J gene end by 8 bases; junction bases not matched to a gene: 6. Germline V gives CDR1 SGDLS, CDR2 YYNGEE. This chain's CDR3 is CASSVEAGGPHEQFF. The CDR3 nucleotides read TGTGCCAGCAGCGTAGAGGCGGGAGGGCCCCATGAGCAGTTCTTC.

The CDR3 loop is CASSLLGRSTGELFF. DNA of the CDR3: TGTGCCAGCAGCTTATTGGGCCGTTCCACCGGGGAGCTGTTTTTT. This chain links TRBV7-3 with TRBJ2-2; D unclear. CDR3 length equals 15 residues. The germline V gene encodes CDR1 SGHTA and CDR2 FQGTGA. V lost 2 bases and J 4 bases, leaving 11 bases between the germline ends.